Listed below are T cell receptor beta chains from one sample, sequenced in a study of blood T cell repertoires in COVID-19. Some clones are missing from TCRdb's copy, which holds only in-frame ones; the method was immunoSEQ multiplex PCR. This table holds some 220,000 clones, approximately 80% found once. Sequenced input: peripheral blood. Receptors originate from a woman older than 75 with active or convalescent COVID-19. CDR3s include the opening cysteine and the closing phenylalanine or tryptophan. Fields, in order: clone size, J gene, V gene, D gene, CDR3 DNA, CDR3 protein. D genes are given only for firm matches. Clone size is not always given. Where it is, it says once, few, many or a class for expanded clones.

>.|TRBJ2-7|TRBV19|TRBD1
TGTGCCAGTAGTTACAGATATACCCCCCGGGACAGGGGGCCAAGGCAGTACTTC
CASSYRYTPRDRGPRQYF
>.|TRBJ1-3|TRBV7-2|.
TGTGCCAGCAGCTTAATGACGGGGTCCACTGGAAACACCATATATTTT
CASSLMTGSTGNTIYF
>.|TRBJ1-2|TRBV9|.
TGTGCCAGCAGCGTAGAGGGGGGGGACCAACCCTTC
CASSVEGGDQPF
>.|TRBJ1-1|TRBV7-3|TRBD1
TGTGCCAGCAGCATATCGGGACAGGGGATGGAGGCTTTCTTT
CASSISGQGMEAFF
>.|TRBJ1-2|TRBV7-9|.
TGTGCCAGCAGCTTAGTATCAGGGTACAACTATGGCTACACCTTC
CASSLVSGYNYGYTF
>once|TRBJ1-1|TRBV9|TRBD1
TGTGCCAGCAGCCCCCCTCCGGGACAGATAAACACTGAAGCTTTCTTT
CASSPPPGQINTEAFF
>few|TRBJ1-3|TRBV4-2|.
TGTGCCAGCAGCCAAGATTGGAGGGTCTCTGGAAACACCATATATTTT
CASSQDWRVSGNTIYF
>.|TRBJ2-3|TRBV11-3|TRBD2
TGTGCCAGCAGCCGAGGGACTAGCGGGGGCACAGATACGCAGTATTTT
CASSRGTSGGTDTQYF
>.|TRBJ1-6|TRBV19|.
TGTGCCAGTAGTATAGGGCAAGGGGGAGTTTCATCTACACCCCTCCACTTT
CASSIGQGGVSSTPLHF
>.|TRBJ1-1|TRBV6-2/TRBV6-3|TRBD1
TGTGCCAGCAGCCAGGGACAGGAAGCTTTCTTT
CASSQGQEAFF
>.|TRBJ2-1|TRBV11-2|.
TGTGCCAGCAGGCCGAAGGGACTGAGTGAGCAGTTCTTC
CASRPKGLSEQFF
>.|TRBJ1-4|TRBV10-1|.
TGCGCCAGCAGTGAAGGGCGAGGAGGTGAAAAACTGTTTTTT
CASSEGRGGEKLFF
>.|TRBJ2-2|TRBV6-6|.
TGTGCCAGCAGTTACTCGGGCTTCAGAACCGGGGAGCTGTTTTTT
CASSYSGFRTGELFF
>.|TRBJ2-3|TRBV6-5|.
TGTGCCAGCAGTTGGGCCACAGCTGATACGCAGTATTTT
CASSWATADTQYF
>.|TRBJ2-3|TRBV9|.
TGTGCCAGCAGCGTAGCGGGAGAAGGGTACACAGATACGCAGTATTTT
CASSVAGEGYTDTQYF
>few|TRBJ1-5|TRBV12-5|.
TGTGCTAGTGGTCTACAGATGGGGCCCCAGCATTTT
CASGLQMGPQHF
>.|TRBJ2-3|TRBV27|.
TGTGCCAGCAGTTCTAGCCTGACGGAGATCCCCACAGATACGCAGTATTTT
CASSSSLTEIPTDTQYF
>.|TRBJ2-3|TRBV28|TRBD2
TGTGCCAGCAGCAGCGGGGAGCGGGGGGGCTGGAATACGCAGTATTTT
CASSSGERGGWNTQYF
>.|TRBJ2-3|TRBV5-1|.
TGCGCCAGCAGCCAACTCCAAGATACGCAGTATTTT
CASSQLQDTQYF
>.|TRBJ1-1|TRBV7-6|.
TGTGCCAGCAGCTTAGGGGCAAGCACTGAAGCTTTCTTT
CASSLGASTEAFF
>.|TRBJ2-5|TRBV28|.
TGTGCCAGCAGCGTAAATCGGGAGACCCAGTACTTC
CASSVNRETQYF
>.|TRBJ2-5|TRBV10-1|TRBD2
TGCGCCAGCAGTGAGCCGGGAACGGCTAGCGGGAGCCAAGAGACCCAGTACTTC
CASSEPGTASGSQETQYF
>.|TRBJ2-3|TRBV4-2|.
TGTGCCAGCGGGGAGATGGCTAGCCCGGCAGATACGCAGTATTTT
CASGEMASPADTQYF
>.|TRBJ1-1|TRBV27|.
TGTGCCAGCAGTTTATCGAACAGGAACACTGAAGCTTTCTTT
CASSLSNRNTEAFF
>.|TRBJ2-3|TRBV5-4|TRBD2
TGTGCCAGCAGCTTTAGGACGGGAGGGAACACAGATACGCAGTATTTT
CASSFRTGGNTDTQYF